Shown below are 14 T cell receptor beta chains from a single sample sequenced in a study of blood T cell repertoires in COVID-19. Sequenced by immunoSEQ multiplex PCR; TCRdb stores in-frame clones only, minus some. This sample has fewer than 300,000 clones, with about 90% found just once. The sequenced sample was peripheral blood. The receptors come from a woman between 40 and 55 years old who had recovered from COVID-19.

The chain carries TRBV5-6 and TRBJ1-6; no firm D call. This CDR3 is built from 12 residues. V lost 4 bases, J lost 14 bases, and 13 bases lay in between. In germline, CDR1 is SGHDT, CDR2 YYEEEE. DNA for the CDR3: TGTGCCAGCAGCCTGACTACCGCATCCCTCCACTTT. Translation: CASSLTTASLHF.

This clone was detected only a few times. This sequence joins TRBV5-7 and TRBJ1-1; 8 positions match TRBD1. TRBV5-7 is noted as an ORF with a role that remains uncertain. Trimming took 0 bases from V and 6 from J; bases not matched to a gene: 7. The CDR3 totals 15 residues. CDR3 DNA: TGTGCCAGCAGCTTGGCTGAGACAGGGGCGGCTGAAGCTTTCTTT. Translating it yields CASSLAETGAAEAFF.

This clone was seen a handful of times. This chain joins TRBV2 and TRBJ1-5; no definite D call. Trimming took off 8 bases at V and 6 bases at J, with 8 bases between the two ends. The CDR3 is 11 residues long. The germline gives CDR1 SNHLY, CDR2 FYNNEI. The CDR3 loop is CASGSSQPQHF. CDR3 in DNA: TGTGCCAGCGGGAGTAGTCAGCCCCAGCATTTT.

J is TRBJ1-1 and V is TRBV15; D perhaps matches TRBD1 (6 bases). Germline V gene lookup returns CDR1 LNHNV and CDR2 YYDKDF (reference sequence). V lost 3 bases and J lost 5, with 16 bases in between. This CDR3 is built from 15 residues. The CDR3 region is CATSREKGGKTEAFF. Written as DNA, the CDR3 is TGTGCCACCAGCAGGGAAAAGGGGGGGAAGACTGAAGCTTTCTTT.

The chain links TRBV11-3 to TRBJ2-3, with TRBD1 matching 7 bases. The length of the CDR3 is 14 residues. Germline CDR1 and CDR2: SGHNT and YENEEA. J gave up 4 bases and V 2 bases, and 3 bases lay outside the gene matches. This chain's CDR3 is CASSLRGPADTQYF. The DNA of the CDR3 is TGTGCCAGCAGCTTAAGGGGGCCGGCAGATACGCAGTATTTT.

The chain carries TRBV24-1 and TRBJ2-1, with D perhaps TRBD2 (6 bases). In germline, CDR1 is KGHDR, CDR2 SFDVKD. The V and J ends lost 3 bases and 7 bases respectively, with 9 bases between them. The CDR3 extends over 13 amino acids. The CDR3 is CATSDPGENEQFF. The CDR3 coding sequence is TGTGCCACCAGTGATCCGGGGGAGAATGAGCAGTTCTTC.

The chain recombines TRBV11-2 with TRBJ1-1; the D gene is possibly TRBD1 (5 bases). Trimming left V 2 bases short and J 5 bases short, with 15 bases between. The CDR3 runs to 15 residues. Looked up from germline, CDR1 is SGHAT and CDR2 is FQNNGV. As DNA, the CDR3 is TGTGCCAGCAGCTTAAGTCGTAGGGGCAGGACTGAAGCTTTCTTT. Translating it yields CASSLSRRGRTEAFF.

This clone was observed a few times. The chain couples TRBV7-6 to TRBJ1-3; D is ambiguous. Trimming took off 0 bases at V and 0 bases at J, with 9 bases between the two ends. The CDR3 loop spans 16 amino acids. From germline, CDR1 is SGHVS and CDR2 FNYEAQ. The CDR3 DNA is TGTGCCAGCAGCTTAGCGCCCCCGAGCTCTGGAAACACCATATATTTT. Translation gives CASSLAPPSSGNTIYF.

Only a few counts were recorded for this clone. This chain connects TRBV7-9 to TRBJ1-2, with D perhaps TRBD1 (5 bases). The germline V gene has CDR1 SEHNR and CDR2 FQNEAQ (reference sequence). This CDR3 comprises 13 residues. Trimming cost V 2 bases and J 4 bases, with 8 bases left between them. The CDR3 nucleotides are TGTGCCAGCAGCTTACCGGGGGGCTATGGCTACACCTTC. Translation gives CASSLPGGYGYTF.

This chain uses TRBV4-1 with TRBJ1-5; the D gene is possibly TRBD1 (5 bases). Trimming took 4 bases from V and 4 from J, leaving 14 bases between them. Looked up from germline, CDR1 is MGHRA and CDR2 is YSYEKL. CDR3 length: 15 residues. The CDR3 DNA sequence: TGCGCCAGCAGCCCCTGGGCGGGGGGAAATCAGCCCCAGCATTTT. Encoded protein: CASSPWAGGNQPQHF.

The chain couples TRBV5-4 to TRBJ1-2; a weak D match, TRBD1 (5 bases). The CDR3 is 13 amino acids. Trimming left V 0 bases short and J 8 bases short, with 11 bases between. The germline CDR1 and CDR2 sequences are SGHNT and YYREEE (reference sequence). The CDR3 protein is CASSLVQGKGYTF. Here the CDR3 DNA reads TGTGCCAGCAGCTTGGTCCAGGGAAAGGGCTACACCTTC.

The genes are TRBV5-3 and TRBJ1-5, with D perhaps TRBD1 (6 bases). TRBV5-3 is flagged as an ORF with uncertain function. The V end was cut by 1 base, the J end by 4 bases, with 9 bases between. CDR3 size: 14 residues. This CDR3 is CARSLTGWNQPQHF. The CDR3 DNA sequence: TGTGCCAGAAGCTTGACAGGGTGGAATCAGCCCCAGCATTTT.

V and J are TRBV5-1 and TRBJ1-1; D might be TRBD1 (6 bases). The CDR3 is 14 residues long. Germline CDR1 is SGHRS and CDR2 is YFSETQ. V lost 3 bases and J 4 bases, leaving 13 bases between the germline ends. CDR3 residues: CASSSQGLGTEAFF. Here the CDR3 DNA reads TGCGCCAGCAGCTCACAGGGACTAGGCACTGAAGCTTTCTTT.

This clone was counted between two and nine times. The chain uses TRBV5-6 and TRBJ2-7; 9 bases match TRBD2. The CDR3 covers 18 residues. V trimming: 5 bases; J trimming: 3 bases; junction bases outside the gene matches: 18. Germline V gene lookup returns CDR1 SGHDT and CDR2 YYEEEE. CDR3 DNA: TGTGCCAGCAGTGCCGAGGGTAGCGGGGGTCTCCTACACTACGAGCAGTACTTC. This codes for CASSAEGSGGLLHYEQYF. Complete variable domain (other parts from reference TRBV5-6 and TRBJ2-7): DAGVTQSPTHLIKTRGQQVTLRCSPKSGHDTVSWYQQALGQGPQFIFQYYEEEERQRGNFPDRFSGHQFPNYSSELNVNALLLGDSALYLCASSAEGSGGLLHYEQYFGPGTRLTVT.